A single TCR beta chain is shown here with its context. This sample is drawn from a study of CD8 T cells in Susac syndrome. Sequencing of TCR beta covered CD8+ and CD4+ T cells obtained from blood. TEMRA cells were enriched by FACS, and CD4+ and CD8+ T cells were negatively isolated. This CDR3 comprises 17 residues. With 1 base removed from V and 1 base from J, the gap between germline ends came to 16 bases. Germline CDR1 reads LGHDT; CDR2 reads YNNKEL (reference sequence). Random hexamers served to reverse transcribe roughly 0.45 to 1 ug RNA. TCR beta CDR3 was amplified by immunoSEQ covering 54 Vbeta and 13 Jbeta. MiXCR was run by TCRdb on the immunoSEQ multiplex PCR reads, yielding one entry per CDR3 protein. The table shows some 450,000 distinct CDR3 sequences, with approximately 85% occurring only once.

Sequencing was performed on CD8+ T cells from PBMCs. The chain couples TRBV3-1 to TRBJ2-5; possible D gene TRBD1, 7 bases. This sequence originates from a human donor with multiple sclerosis. CDR3 in DNA: TGTGCCAGCAGCCAAGTAACAAACAGGGGAGGCCAAGAGACCCAGTACTTC. Amino acid sequence: CASSQVTNRGGQETQYF.